This T cell receptor beta chain was retrieved from a study of OX40 agonist ivuxolimab in advanced cancers. Produced via immunoSEQ multiplex PCR; TCRdb's table is partial and in-frame only. This sample carries tens of thousands of clones, about nine tenths of them seen once, and the ten largest clones take 6.5% to 9%. Germline loops: CDR1 LNHDA, CDR2 SQIVND (reference sequence). Trimming shortened V by 3 bases and J by 4 bases, and 10 bases separated the two germline ends. The CDR3 has 14 residues. The chain carries TRBV19 and TRBJ2-1, with D possibly called TRBD1 or TRBD2 (5 bases each). The source material was CD4+ or CD8+ T cells sorted from blood, sampled in a trial of the OX40 agonist ivuxolimab. The TCR sequence derives from an adult with an advanced solid tumor such as melanoma, head and neck, liver or kidney cancer. Here the CDR3 DNA reads TGTGCCAGTAGTATCCGAGGGGAATACAATGAGCAGTTCTTC. It is translated as CASSIRGEYNEQFF.